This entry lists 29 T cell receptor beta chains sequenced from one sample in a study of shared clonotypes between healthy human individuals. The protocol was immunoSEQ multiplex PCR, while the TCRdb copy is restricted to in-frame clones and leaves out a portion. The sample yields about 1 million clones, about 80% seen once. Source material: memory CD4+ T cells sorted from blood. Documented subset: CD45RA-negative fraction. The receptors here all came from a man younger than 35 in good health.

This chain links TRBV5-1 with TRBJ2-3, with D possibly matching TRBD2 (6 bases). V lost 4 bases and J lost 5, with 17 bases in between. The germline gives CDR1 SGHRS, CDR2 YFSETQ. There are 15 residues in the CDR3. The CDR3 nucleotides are TGCGCCAGCAGCCCCGGAGGGATGATACTAGATACGCAGTATTTT. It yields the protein CASSPGGMILDTQYF.

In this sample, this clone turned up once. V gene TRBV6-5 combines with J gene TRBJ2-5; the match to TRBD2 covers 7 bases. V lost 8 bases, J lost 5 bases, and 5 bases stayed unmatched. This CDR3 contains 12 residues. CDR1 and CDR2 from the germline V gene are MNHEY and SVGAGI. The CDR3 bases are TGTGCCAGCCGGGGGGTTGGGGAGACCCAGTACTTC. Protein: CASRGVGETQYF.

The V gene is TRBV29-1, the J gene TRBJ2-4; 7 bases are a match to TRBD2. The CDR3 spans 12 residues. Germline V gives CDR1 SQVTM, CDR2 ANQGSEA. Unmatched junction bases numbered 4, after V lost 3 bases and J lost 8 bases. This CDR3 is CSVEEGGDIQYF. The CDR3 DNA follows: TGCAGCGTTGAGGAGGGAGGGGACATTCAGTACTTC.

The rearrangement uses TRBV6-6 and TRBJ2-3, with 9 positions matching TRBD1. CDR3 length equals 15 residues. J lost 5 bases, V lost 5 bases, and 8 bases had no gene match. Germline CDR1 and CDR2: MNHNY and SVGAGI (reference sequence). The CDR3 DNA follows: TGTGCCAGCAGTCAAACAGGGGGCATTCAAGATACGCAGTATTTT. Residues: CASSQTGGIQDTQYF.

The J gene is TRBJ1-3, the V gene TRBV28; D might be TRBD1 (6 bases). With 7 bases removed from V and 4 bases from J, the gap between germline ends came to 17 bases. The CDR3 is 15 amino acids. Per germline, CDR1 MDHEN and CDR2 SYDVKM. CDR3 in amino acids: CASNNGGATGNTIYF. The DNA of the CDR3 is TGTGCCAGCAATAATGGGGGCGCAACCGGAAACACCATATATTTT.

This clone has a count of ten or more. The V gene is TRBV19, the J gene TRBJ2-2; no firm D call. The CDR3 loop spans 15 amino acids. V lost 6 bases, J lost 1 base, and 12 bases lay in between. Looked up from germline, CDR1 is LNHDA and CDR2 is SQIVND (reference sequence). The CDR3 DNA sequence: TGTGCCAGTAGCCGGACGCTTTGGAACACCGGGGAGCTGTTTTTT. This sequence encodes CASSRTLWNTGELFF.

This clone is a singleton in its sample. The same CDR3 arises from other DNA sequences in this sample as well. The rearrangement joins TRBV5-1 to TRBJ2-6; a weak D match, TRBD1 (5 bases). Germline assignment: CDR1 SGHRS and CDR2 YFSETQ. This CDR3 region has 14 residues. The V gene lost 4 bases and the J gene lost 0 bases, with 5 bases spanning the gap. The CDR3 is CASSQGSGANVLTF. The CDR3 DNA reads TGCGCCAGCAGCCAGGGCTCTGGGGCCAACGTCCTGACTTTC.

CDR3 in amino acids: CASSRDRVDEQFF. For the CDR3, the DNA is TGTGCCAGCAGCCGCGACAGGGTGGATGAGCAGTTCTTC. The genes are TRBV6-5 and TRBJ2-1; 7 nucleotides align to TRBD1. The germline V gene encodes CDR1 MNHEY and CDR2 SVGAGI. V lost 6 bases to trimming and J lost 8 bases; unmatched junction nucleotides: 7. The CDR3 contains 13 residues.

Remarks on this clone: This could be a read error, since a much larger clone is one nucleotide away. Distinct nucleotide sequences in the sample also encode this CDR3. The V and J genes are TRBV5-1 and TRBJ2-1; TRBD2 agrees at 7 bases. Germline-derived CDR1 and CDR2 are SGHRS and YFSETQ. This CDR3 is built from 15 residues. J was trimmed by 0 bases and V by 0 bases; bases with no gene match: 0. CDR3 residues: CASSLASGSYNEQFF. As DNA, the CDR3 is TGCGCCAGCAGCTTGGCTAGCGGCTCCTACAATGAGCAGTTCTTC.

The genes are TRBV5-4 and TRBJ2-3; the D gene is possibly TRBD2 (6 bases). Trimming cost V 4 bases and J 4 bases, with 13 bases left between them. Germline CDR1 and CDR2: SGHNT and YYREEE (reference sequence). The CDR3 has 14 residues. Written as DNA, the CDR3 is TGTGCCAGCAGCCTAACGGGACTTTCAGATACGCAGTATTTT. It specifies CASSLTGLSDTQYF. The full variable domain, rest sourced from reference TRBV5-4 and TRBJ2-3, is ETGVTQSPTHLIKTRGQQVTLRCSSQSGHNTVSWYQQALGQGPQFIFQYYREEENGRGNFPPRFSGLQFPNYSSELNVNALELDDSALYLCASSLTGLSDTQYFGPGTRLTVL.

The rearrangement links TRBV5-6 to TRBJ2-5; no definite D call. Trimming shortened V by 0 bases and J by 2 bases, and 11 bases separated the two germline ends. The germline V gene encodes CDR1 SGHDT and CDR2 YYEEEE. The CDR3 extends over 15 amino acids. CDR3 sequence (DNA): TGTGCCAGCAGCTTGGGACTGGCGTTACAAGAGACCCAGTACTTC. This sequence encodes CASSLGLALQETQYF.

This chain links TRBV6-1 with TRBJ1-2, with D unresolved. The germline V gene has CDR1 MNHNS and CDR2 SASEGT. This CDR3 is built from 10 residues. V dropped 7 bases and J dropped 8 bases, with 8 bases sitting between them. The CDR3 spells CASIGVGYTF. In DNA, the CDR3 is TGTGCCAGCATCGGGGTGGGCTACACCTTC.

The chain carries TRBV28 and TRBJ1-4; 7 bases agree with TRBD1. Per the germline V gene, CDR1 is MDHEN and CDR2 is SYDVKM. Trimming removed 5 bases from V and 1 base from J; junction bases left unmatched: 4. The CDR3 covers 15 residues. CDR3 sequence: CASSARDRTNEKLFF. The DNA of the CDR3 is TGTGCCAGCAGTGCCCGGGACAGAACTAATGAAAAACTGTTTTTT.

CDR3 nucleotide sequence: TGTGCCAGCAGCTTAAGCCAGGGAGGGGGCACTGAAGCTTTCTTT. It is translated as CASSLSQGGGTEAFF. The chain combines TRBV7-9 with TRBJ1-1, with a possible D match to TRBD1 (6 bases). The V gene's germline CDR1 is SEHNR and CDR2 FQNEAQ (reference sequence). This CDR3 spans 15 amino acids. Trimming left V 2 bases short and J 4 bases short, with 14 bases between.

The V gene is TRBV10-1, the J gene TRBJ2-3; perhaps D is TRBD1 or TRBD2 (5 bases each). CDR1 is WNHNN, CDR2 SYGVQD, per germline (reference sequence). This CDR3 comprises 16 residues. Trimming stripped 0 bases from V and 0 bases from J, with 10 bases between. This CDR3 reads CASSESGTLSTDTQYF. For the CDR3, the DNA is TGCGCCAGCAGTGAGTCCGGGACCCTTAGCACAGATACGCAGTATTTT.

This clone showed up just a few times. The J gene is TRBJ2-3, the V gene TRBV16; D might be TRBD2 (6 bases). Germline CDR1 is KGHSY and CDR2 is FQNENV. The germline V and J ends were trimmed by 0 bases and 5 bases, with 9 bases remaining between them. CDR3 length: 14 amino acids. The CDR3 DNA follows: TGTGCCAGCAGCCAATCCGGGGGAAGAGATACGCAGTATTTT. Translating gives CASSQSGGRDTQYF.

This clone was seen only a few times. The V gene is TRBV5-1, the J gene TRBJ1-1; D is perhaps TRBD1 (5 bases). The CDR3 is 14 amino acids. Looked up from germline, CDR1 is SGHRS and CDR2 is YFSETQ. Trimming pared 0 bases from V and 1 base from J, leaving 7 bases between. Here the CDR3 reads CASSLEGKNTEAFF. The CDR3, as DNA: TGCGCCAGCAGCTTGGAGGGGAAGAACACTGAAGCTTTCTTT.

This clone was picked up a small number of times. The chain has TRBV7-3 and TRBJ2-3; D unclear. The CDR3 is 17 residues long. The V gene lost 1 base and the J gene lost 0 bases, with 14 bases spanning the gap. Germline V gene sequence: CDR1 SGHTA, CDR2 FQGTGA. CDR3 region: CASSLMAGSSSTDTQYF. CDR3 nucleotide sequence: TGTGCCAGCAGCTTAATGGCTGGTTCTTCTAGCACAGATACGCAGTATTTT.

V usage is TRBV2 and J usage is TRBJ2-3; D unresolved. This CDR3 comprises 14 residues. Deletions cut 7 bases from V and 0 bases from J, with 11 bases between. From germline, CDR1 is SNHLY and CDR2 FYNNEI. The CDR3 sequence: CASKVVRSTDTQYF. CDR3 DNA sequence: TGTGCCAGCAAGGTGGTGCGGAGCACAGATACGCAGTATTTT. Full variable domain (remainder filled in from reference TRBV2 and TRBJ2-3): EPEVTQTPSHQVTQMGQEVILRCVPISNHLYFYWYRQILGQKVEFLVSFYNNEISEKSEIFDDQFSVERPDGSNFTLKIRSTKLEDSAMYFCASKVVRSTDTQYFGPGTRLTVL.

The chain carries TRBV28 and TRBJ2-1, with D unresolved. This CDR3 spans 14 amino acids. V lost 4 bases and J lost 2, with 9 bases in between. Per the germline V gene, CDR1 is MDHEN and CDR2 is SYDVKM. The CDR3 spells CASSSRAPYNEQFF. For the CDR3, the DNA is TGTGCCAGCAGTTCAAGGGCCCCCTACAATGAGCAGTTCTTC.

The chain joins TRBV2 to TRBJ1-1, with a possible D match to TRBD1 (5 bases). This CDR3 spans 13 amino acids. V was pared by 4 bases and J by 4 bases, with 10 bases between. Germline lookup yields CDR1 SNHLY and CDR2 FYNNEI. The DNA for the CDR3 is TGTGCCAGCAGTGGCAGGGAGACCACTGAAGCTTTCTTT. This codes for CASSGRETTEAFF.

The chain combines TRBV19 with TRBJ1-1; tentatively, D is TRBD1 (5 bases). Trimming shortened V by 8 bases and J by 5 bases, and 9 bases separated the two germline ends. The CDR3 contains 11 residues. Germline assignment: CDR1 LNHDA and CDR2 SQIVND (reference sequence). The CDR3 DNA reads TGTGCCAGTGGTACAGGAACTGAAGCTTTCTTT. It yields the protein CASGTGTEAFF.

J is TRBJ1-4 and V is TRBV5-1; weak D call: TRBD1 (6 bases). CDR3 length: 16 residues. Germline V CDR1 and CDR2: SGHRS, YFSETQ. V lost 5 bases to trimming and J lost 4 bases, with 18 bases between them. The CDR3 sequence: CASRKLGGQDNEKLFF. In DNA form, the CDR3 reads TGCGCCAGCAGAAAGCTAGGGGGGCAAGATAATGAAAAACTGTTTTTT.

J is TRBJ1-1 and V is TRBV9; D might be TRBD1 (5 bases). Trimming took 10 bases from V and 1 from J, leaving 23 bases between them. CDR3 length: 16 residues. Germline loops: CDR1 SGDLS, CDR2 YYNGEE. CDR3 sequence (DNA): TGTGCCCTGATCGGGGGGGACGAATCTGGGAACACTGAAGCTTTCTTT. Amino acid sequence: CALIGGDESGNTEAFF.

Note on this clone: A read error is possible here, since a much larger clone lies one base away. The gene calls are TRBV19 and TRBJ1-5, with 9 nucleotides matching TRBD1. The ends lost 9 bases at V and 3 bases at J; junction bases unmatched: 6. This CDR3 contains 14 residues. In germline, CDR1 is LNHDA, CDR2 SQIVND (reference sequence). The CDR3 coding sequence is TGTGCCAGCCGGGGACAGGGCGACAATCAGCCCCAGCATTTT. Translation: CASRGQGDNQPQHF.

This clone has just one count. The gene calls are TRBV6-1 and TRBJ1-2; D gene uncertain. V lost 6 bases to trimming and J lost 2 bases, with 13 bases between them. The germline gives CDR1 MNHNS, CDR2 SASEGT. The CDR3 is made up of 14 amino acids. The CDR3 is CASRLDAGNYGYTF. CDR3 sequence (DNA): TGTGCCAGCAGGTTAGATGCCGGGAACTATGGCTACACCTTC.

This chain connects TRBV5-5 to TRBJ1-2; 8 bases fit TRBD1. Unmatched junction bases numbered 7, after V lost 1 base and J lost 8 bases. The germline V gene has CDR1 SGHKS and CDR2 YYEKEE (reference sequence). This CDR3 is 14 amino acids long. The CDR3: CASSLTTGEEGYTF. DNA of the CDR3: TGTGCCAGCAGCTTGACGACAGGGGAGGAAGGCTACACCTTC.

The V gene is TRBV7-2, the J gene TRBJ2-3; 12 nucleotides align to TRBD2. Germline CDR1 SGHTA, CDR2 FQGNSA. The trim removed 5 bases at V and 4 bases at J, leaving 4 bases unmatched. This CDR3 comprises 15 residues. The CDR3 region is CASSHLAGGPDTQYF. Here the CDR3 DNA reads TGTGCCAGCAGCCATCTAGCGGGAGGGCCAGATACGCAGTATTTT. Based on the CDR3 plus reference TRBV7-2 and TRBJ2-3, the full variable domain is GAGVSQSPSNKVTEKGKDVELRCDPISGHTALYWYRQSLGQGLEFLIYFQGNSAPDKSGLPSDRFSAERTGGSVSTLTIQRTQQEDSAVYLCASSHLAGGPDTQYFGPGTRLTVL.

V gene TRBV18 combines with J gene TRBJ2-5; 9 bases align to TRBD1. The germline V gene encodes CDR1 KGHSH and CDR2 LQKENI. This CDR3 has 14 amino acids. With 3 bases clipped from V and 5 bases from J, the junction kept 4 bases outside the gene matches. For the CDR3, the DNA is TGTGCCAGCTCACCTCGACAGGGGGAGGAGACCCAGTACTTC. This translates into CASSPRQGEETQYF.